This TCR beta chain was captured in a study of T cells in Graves' hyperthyroidism and ophthalmopathy. Template material for amplifying TCR beta CDR3 regions consisted of RNA transcripts. The HTBI primer set was used in a first-round RT-PCR of the TCR CDR3. TCRdb reprocessed the multiplex PCR reads via MiXCR and lists one record per CDR3 protein. The sample has under 350,000 distinct CDR3 sequences; roughly 23% are singletons. This clonotype was detected many times. Across 18 months, stable Graves' hyperthyroidism was marked by no progression to ophthalmopathy. A patient was excluded if there was uncontrolled infection, other autoimmune disease, pregnancy or lactation. Sequenced: blood. The receptor was derived from a woman aged 50 to 60 with Graves' hyperthyroidism.

CDR3 region: CASSFGSGNQPQHF. For the CDR3, the DNA is TGTGCCAGCAGTTTCGGGTCGGGCAATCAGCCCCAGCATTTT. The chain employs TRBV28 and TRBJ1-5; D uncertain. Germline V CDR1 and CDR2: MDHEN, SYDVKM. The CDR3 is 14 residues long. Trimming removed 3 bases from V and 2 bases from J, with 8 bases in between.